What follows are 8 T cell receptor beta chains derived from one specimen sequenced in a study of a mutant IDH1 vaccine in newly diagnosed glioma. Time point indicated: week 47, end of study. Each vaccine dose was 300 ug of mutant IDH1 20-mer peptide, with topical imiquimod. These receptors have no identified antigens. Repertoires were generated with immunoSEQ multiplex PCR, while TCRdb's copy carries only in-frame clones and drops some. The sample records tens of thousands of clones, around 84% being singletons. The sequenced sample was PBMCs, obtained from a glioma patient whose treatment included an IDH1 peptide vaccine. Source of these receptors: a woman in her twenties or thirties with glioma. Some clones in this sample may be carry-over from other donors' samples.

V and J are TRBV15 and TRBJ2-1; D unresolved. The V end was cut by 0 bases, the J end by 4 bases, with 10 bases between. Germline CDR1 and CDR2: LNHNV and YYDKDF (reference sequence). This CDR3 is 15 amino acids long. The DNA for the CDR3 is TGTGCCACCAGCAGAGATTACGCGGAGTACAATGAGCAGTTCTTC. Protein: CATSRDYAEYNEQFF.

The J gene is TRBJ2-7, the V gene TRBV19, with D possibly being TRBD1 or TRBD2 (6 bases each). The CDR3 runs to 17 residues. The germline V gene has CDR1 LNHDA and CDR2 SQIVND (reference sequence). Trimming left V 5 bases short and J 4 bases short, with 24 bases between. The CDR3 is CASSSGTGLRGLYEQYF. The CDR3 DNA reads TGTGCCAGTAGTTCAGGAACAGGGCTGCGGGGTTTGTACGAGCAGTACTTC.

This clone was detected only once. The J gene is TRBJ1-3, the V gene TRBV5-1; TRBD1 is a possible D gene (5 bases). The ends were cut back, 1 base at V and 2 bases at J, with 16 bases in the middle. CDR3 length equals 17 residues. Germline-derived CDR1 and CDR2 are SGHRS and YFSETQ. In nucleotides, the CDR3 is TGCGCCAGCAGCTTGTGGGGCAGGGAGCGGACTGGAAACACCATATATTTT. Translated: CASSLWGRERTGNTIYF.

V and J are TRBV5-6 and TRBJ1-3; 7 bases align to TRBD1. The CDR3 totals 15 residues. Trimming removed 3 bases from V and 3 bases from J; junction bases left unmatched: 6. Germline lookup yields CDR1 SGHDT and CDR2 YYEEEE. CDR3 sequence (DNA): TGTGCCAGCAGCTCAGGGGGGTCATATGGAAACACCATATATTTT. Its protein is CASSSGGSYGNTIYF. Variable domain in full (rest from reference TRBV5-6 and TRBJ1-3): DAGVTQSPTHLIKTRGQQVTLRCSPKSGHDTVSWYQQALGQGPQFIFQYYEEEERQRGNFPDRFSGHQFPNYSSELNVNALLLGDSALYLCASSSGGSYGNTIYFGEGSWLTVV.

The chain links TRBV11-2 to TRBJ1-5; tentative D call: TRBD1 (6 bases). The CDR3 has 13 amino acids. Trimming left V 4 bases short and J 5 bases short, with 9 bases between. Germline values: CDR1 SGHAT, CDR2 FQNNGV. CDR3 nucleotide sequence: TGTGCCAGCAGCTCATCAGGGGATCAGCCCCAGCATTTT. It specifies CASSSSGDQPQHF.

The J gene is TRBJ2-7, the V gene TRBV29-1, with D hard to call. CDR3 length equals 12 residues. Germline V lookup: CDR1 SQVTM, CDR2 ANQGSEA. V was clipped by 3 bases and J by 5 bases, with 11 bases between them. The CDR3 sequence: CSVDLDGHEQYF. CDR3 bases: TGCAGCGTTGATCTGGACGGCCACGAGCAGTACTTC.

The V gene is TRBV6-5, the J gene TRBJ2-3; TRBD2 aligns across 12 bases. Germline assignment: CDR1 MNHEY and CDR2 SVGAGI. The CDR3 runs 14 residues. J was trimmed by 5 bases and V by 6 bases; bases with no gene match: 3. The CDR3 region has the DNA TGTGCCAGCAGGACTAGCGGGAGTGTAGATACGCAGTATTTT. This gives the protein CASRTSGSVDTQYF.

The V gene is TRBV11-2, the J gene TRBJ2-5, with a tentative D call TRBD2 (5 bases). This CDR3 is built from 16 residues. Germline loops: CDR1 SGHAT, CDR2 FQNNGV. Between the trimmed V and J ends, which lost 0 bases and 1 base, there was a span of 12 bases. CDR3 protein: CASSLDRRLRQETQYF. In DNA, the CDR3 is TGTGCCAGCAGCTTAGATAGGAGACTACGCCAAGAGACCCAGTACTTC.